These 26 T cell receptor beta chains share one sample of origin, sequenced in a study of T cells after yellow fever vaccination. TCRdb redid the calling of the 5' RACE reads with MiXCR, one entry per CDR3 protein. The table has 200,000 to 300,000 distinct CDR3 sequences, about 3.7% seen once. The source material was PBMCs, sampled 15 days after the yellow fever booster vaccination. These receptor sequences come from a man younger than 30 who received the YFV17D yellow fever vaccine.

The sample holds many counts of this clonotype. V usage is TRBV7-2 and J usage is TRBJ2-1; perhaps D is TRBD1 or TRBD2 (6 bases each). The CDR3 consists of 14 residues. Between the trimmed V and J ends, which lost 7 bases and 5 bases, there was a span of 15 bases. Per the germline V gene, CDR1 is SGHTA and CDR2 is FQGNSA. CDR3 protein: CASTKPRDNNEQFF. CDR3 DNA sequence: TGTGCCAGCACCAAACCGCGGGACAACAATGAGCAGTTCTTC. Full variable domain (rest looked up from reference TRBV7-2 and TRBJ2-1): GAGVSQSPSNKVTEKGKDVELRCDPISGHTALYWYRQSLGQGLEFLIYFQGNSAPDKSGLPSDRFSAERTGGSVSTLTIQRTQQEDSAVYLCASTKPRDNNEQFFGPGTRLTVL.

This clonotype was observed at least ten times. The gene calls are TRBV7-9 and TRBJ2-3; 7 bases align to TRBD1. The V gene's germline CDR1 is SEHNR and CDR2 FQNEAQ (reference sequence). V was clipped by 5 bases and J by 3 bases; unmatched bases: 11. The CDR3 covers 16 residues. CDR3 coding DNA: TGTGCCAGCAGCCCCCGACAGGGAGCAGGGACAGATACGCAGTATTTT. It encodes CASSPRQGAGTDTQYF. Combining the CDR3 with reference TRBV7-9 and TRBJ2-3 gives the whole variable domain DTGVSQNPRHKITKRGQNVTFRCDPISEHNRLYWYRQTLGQGPEFLTYFQNEAQLEKSRLLSDRFSAERPKGSFSTLEIQRTEQGDSAMYLCASSPRQGAGTDTQYFGPGTRLTVL.

In this sample, this clonotype turned up many times. The V call is TRBV5-1, the J call TRBJ2-3, with 9 bases matching TRBD1. With 4 bases clipped from V and 3 bases from J, the junction kept 6 bases outside the gene matches. The germline V gene has CDR1 SGHRS and CDR2 YFSETQ. The CDR3 loop spans 15 amino acids. The CDR3: CASSPRTGETDTQYF. The DNA of the CDR3 is TGCGCCAGCAGCCCACGGACAGGGGAGACAGATACGCAGTATTTT.

In its sample, this clonotype was seen many times. J is TRBJ1-2 and V is TRBV5-1; no clear D. Trimming took 5 bases from V and 8 from J, leaving 16 bases between them. The CDR3 consists of 13 residues. CDR1 is SGHRS, CDR2 YFSETQ, per germline. CDR3 DNA: TGCGCCAGCAGTCCCGAGGCGGGGTTGGGCTACACCTTC. Translation: CASSPEAGLGYTF.

V is TRBV7-2 and J is TRBJ2-4; tentative D call: TRBD2 (5 bases). Per the germline V gene, CDR1 is SGHTA and CDR2 is FQGNSA. The ends were cut back, 4 bases at V and 2 bases at J, with 15 bases in the middle. The CDR3 length is 16 residues. The CDR3 bases are TGTGCCAGCAGCTCCCCTGTTTCGGGGACCAAAAACATTCAGTACTTC. This encodes CASSSPVSGTKNIQYF.

The V and J genes are TRBV14 and TRBJ2-1; weak D call: TRBD1 (5 bases). The CDR3 runs to 14 residues. V lost 4 bases to trimming and J lost 3 bases, with 10 bases between them. CDR1 is SGHDN and CDR2 is FVKESK in the germline V gene. The CDR3: CASSRLTGYNEQFF. For the CDR3, the DNA is TGTGCCAGCAGCCGACTTACAGGCTACAATGAGCAGTTCTTC.

This clonotype was recorded at least ten times. The rearrangement joins TRBV5-1 to TRBJ2-5; perhaps D is TRBD1 or TRBD2 (5 bases each). V gave up 1 base and J gave up 4 bases, with 11 bases separating them. Germline CDR1 SGHRS, CDR2 YFSETQ. The CDR3 extends over 14 amino acids. This CDR3 is CASSLKLGVETQYF. The CDR3 bases are TGCGCCAGCAGCTTGAAGTTGGGGGTAGAGACCCAGTACTTC.

This clonotype was detected ten times or more. The chain couples TRBV7-2 to TRBJ1-2; D call uncertain. V was clipped by 5 bases and J by 2 bases, with 12 bases between them. The V gene's germline CDR1 is SGHTA and CDR2 FQGNSA. The CDR3 spans 14 residues. As DNA, the CDR3 is TGTGCCAGCAGCCAGGATTACACGAACTATGGCTACACCTTC. It translates to CASSQDYTNYGYTF.

This clonotype was found many times. J is TRBJ1-1 and V is TRBV6-2 or TRBV6-3, with D possibly being TRBD1 (6 bases). Trimming stripped 7 bases from V and 4 bases from J, with 22 bases between. Germline CDR1 MNHEY, CDR2 SVGEGT. This CDR3 contains 16 residues. CDR3 bases: TGTGCCAGCACCCCACCAGGGGCGGTTTGGGGCACTGAAGCTTTCTTT. It codes for CASTPPGAVWGTEAFF.

The chain employs TRBV28 and TRBJ1-3, with unresolved D. V was clipped by 0 bases and J by 1 base, with 10 bases between them. The CDR3 sequence is 16 residues long. Per germline, CDR1 MDHEN and CDR2 SYDVKM. The CDR3 loop reads CASSLWDGGSGNTIYF. The CDR3 region has the DNA TGTGCCAGCAGTTTATGGGACGGTGGATCTGGAAACACCATATATTTT.

This clonotype was seen ten or more times. An end of the junction does not agree with germline; a read error may underlie this. The chain carries TRBV7-9 and TRBJ2-1, with 7 positions matching TRBD2. This CDR3 has 11 amino acids. CDR1 and CDR2 from the germline V gene are SEHNR and FQNEAQ (reference sequence). The CDR3 is CASSRWTSPSF. CDR3 DNA sequence: TGTGCCAGCAGCCGATGGACTAGTCCATCCTTC. The variable domain in full, with the rest retrieved from reference TRBV7-9 and TRBJ2-1, is DTGVSQNPRHKITKRGQNVTFRCDPISEHNRLYWYRQTLGQGPEFLTYFQNEAQLEKSRLLSDRFSAERPKGSFSTLEIQRTEQGDSAMYLCASSRWTSPSFGPGTRLTVL.

This clonotype was recorded many times. This rearrangement joins TRBV7-9 to TRBJ2-7; TRBD1 agrees at 7 bases. The CDR3 runs to 15 residues. Germline values: CDR1 SEHNR, CDR2 FQNEAQ (reference sequence). V shed 6 bases and J 0 bases; nucleotides not matched to a gene: 8. The CDR3 DNA sequence: TGTGCCAGCAGACGACAGGGCACGACCTCCTACGAGCAGTACTTC. Translation gives CASRRQGTTSYEQYF.

Regarding this clonotype: A much larger clone sits a single nucleotide away, making a read error possible. The chain combines TRBV5-6 with TRBJ1-1; D is unresolved. The CDR3 is 14 residues long. The V gene's germline CDR1 is SGHDT and CDR2 YYEEEE. V was clipped by 3 bases and J by 1 base, with 10 bases between them. CDR3 loop: CASSWAGSNTEAFF. The CDR3 DNA reads TGTGCCAGCAGCTGGGCCGGGTCGAACACTGAAGCTTTCTTT.

This clonotype showed up many times. The rearrangement joins TRBV18 to TRBJ1-1; no definite D call. CDR1 KGHSH and CDR2 LQKENI come from the germline V gene. The CDR3 has 15 residues. V lost 5 bases, J lost 4 bases, and 17 bases lay in between. The CDR3: CASSGSGRGGTEAFF. CDR3 nucleotides: TGTGCCAGCTCAGGTTCGGGCCGGGGTGGCACTGAAGCTTTCTTT.

The sample holds many counts of this clonotype. The genes are TRBV7-9 and TRBJ2-5, with TRBD1 identical over 10 bases. Germline CDR1 is SEHNR and CDR2 is FQNEAQ (reference sequence). This CDR3 comprises 14 residues. J lost 5 bases, V lost 5 bases, and 5 bases had no gene match. CDR3 residues: CASSVDRGRETQYF. Here the CDR3 DNA reads TGTGCCAGCAGCGTAGACAGGGGGCGTGAGACCCAGTACTTC.

In its sample, this clonotype was seen many times. The chain is built from TRBV9 and TRBJ1-5, with D unclear. CDR1 SGDLS and CDR2 YYNGEE come from the germline V gene. V was trimmed by 4 bases and J by 1 base, leaving 9 bases between them. The length of the CDR3 is 14 residues. CDR3 sequence (DNA): TGTGCCAGCAGCCCAATCGACAGCAATCAGCCCCAGCATTTT. It is translated as CASSPIDSNQPQHF.

The table lists this clonotype with many counts. The chain has TRBV5-1 and TRBJ2-1; TRBD2 agrees at 8 bases. The germline CDR1 and CDR2 sequences are SGHRS and YFSETQ. The CDR3 extends over 18 amino acids. J gave up 2 bases and V 2 bases, and 12 bases lay outside the gene matches. Here the CDR3 DNA reads TGCGCCAGCAGCTTCCGACTGGGAGCGGGGGATCCCTACAATGAGCAGTTCTTC. Translation gives CASSFRLGAGDPYNEQFF.

This clonotype was picked up many times. The gene calls are TRBV18 and TRBJ2-7, with TRBD1 identical over 7 bases. The CDR3 is 14 residues long. V was clipped by 4 bases and J by 2 bases; unmatched bases: 5. The germline V gene encodes CDR1 KGHSH and CDR2 LQKENI. CDR3 DNA: TGTGCCAGCTCACAAACAGGGGTTCCCTACGAGCAGTACTTC. Encoded protein: CASSQTGVPYEQYF.

The table lists this clonotype with many counts. The gene calls are TRBV6-4 and TRBJ2-1; D assignment may be TRBD1 or TRBD2 (5 bases each). Germline lookup yields CDR1 MRHNA and CDR2 SNTAGT. V lost 6 bases to trimming and J lost 8 bases, with 20 bases between them. This CDR3 comprises 15 residues. This CDR3 reads CASSRTGFVGDEQFF. The CDR3 DNA reads as TGTGCCAGCAGCCGGACGGGGTTTGTGGGGGATGAGCAGTTCTTC.

This clonotype was counted many times. The J gene is TRBJ1-1, the V gene TRBV20-1, with 7 bases lining up with TRBD1. Unmatched junction bases numbered 5, after V lost 0 bases and J lost 1 base. Per germline, CDR1 DFQATT and CDR2 SNEGSKA (reference sequence). This CDR3 has 15 residues. This CDR3 is CSARDPTGTNTEAFF. DNA for the CDR3: TGCAGTGCTAGAGACCCGACAGGGACGAACACTGAAGCTTTCTTT.

There are many counts of this clonotype. The chain is built from TRBV5-1 and TRBJ2-3; TRBD1 agrees at 8 bases. The V gene end was trimmed by 6 bases and the J gene end by 2 bases; junction bases not matched to a gene: 11. CDR1 and CDR2 from the germline V gene are SGHRS and YFSETQ. The CDR3 totals 16 residues. The CDR3 spells CASTQDGQGSTDTQYF. The CDR3 coding sequence is TGCGCCAGCACCCAGGATGGACAGGGATCCACAGATACGCAGTATTTT.

This clonotype occurred many times. The chain carries TRBV5-1 and TRBJ1-6; D is uncertain. Trimming left V 0 bases short and J 8 bases short, with 9 bases between. There are 14 residues in the CDR3. The germline CDR1 and CDR2 sequences are SGHRS and YFSETQ. The CDR3 nucleotides read TGCGCCAGCAGCTTGGGAACAGTGGATTCACCCCTCCACTTT. Its protein product is CASSLGTVDSPLHF.

The table lists this clonotype with many counts. V usage is TRBV29-1 and J usage is TRBJ1-1; a possible D gene is TRBD1 (6 bases). Germline V gene data show CDR1 as SQVTM and CDR2 as ANQGSEA. Trimming left V 5 bases short and J 5 bases short, with 12 bases between. This CDR3 is 12 amino acids long. CDR3 loop: CSVYREGTEAFF. CDR3 coding DNA: TGCAGCGTTTACAGGGAAGGGACTGAAGCTTTCTTT.

This chain links TRBV30 with TRBJ1-5; no clear D. The CDR3 contains 13 residues. Germline V gene lookup returns CDR1 GTSNPN and CDR2 SVGIG (reference sequence). Deletions cut 2 bases from V and 3 bases from J, with 8 bases between. CDR3 loop: CAWSSLINQPQHF. The CDR3 nucleotides read TGTGCCTGGAGTAGTCTGATCAATCAGCCCCAGCATTTT.

This clonotype has a count of ten or more. J is TRBJ2-5 and V is TRBV28, with D uncertain. The CDR3 runs to 13 residues. V was shortened by 3 bases and J by 3 bases, with 8 bases between the two germline ends. Germline V gene lookup returns CDR1 MDHEN and CDR2 SYDVKM. CDR3 nucleotides: TGTGCCAGCAGTTTTTGGGCGGAAGAGACCCAGTACTTC. This codes for CASSFWAEETQYF.

Ten or more counts support this clonotype. CDR3 DNA sequence: TGCAGCGTTATGGGACAGGGAAGAACTGGCTACACCTTC. Translation: CSVMGQGRTGYTF. V usage is TRBV29-1 and J usage is TRBJ1-2, with 9 bases fitting TRBD1. The CDR3 is made up of 13 amino acids. Unmatched junction bases numbered 8, after V lost 5 bases and J lost 7 bases. From germline, CDR1 is SQVTM and CDR2 ANQGSEA. The full variable domain, completed using reference TRBV29-1 and TRBJ1-2, is SAVISQKPSRDICQRGTSLTIQCQVDSQVTMMFWYRQQPGQSLTLIATANQGSEATYESGFVIDKFPISRPNLTFSTLTVSNMSPEDSSIYLCSVMGQGRTGYTFGSGTRLTVV.